This T cell receptor (beta chain) was profiled in a study of blood T cell repertoires in COVID-19. Study-wide background: The United States, Italy and Spain supplied acute and convalescent COVID-19 samples. Nucleic acid was either cDNA or gDNA, and it came from T cells, B-cell-depleted T cells, or PBMCs.

Source study methods: How many nucleated cells were present was estimated from reference gene primer amplification. Produced via immunoSEQ multiplex PCR; TCRdb's table is partial and in-frame only. Clone size and V and J calls were adopted from that table, with D and trimming inferred from the DNA. This sample yields around 190,000 clones, of which 80% to 90% are seen a single time; under 2% belongs to the top ten. The sample comprised peripheral blood. This receptor was taken from a man aged 18 to 29 who had recovered from COVID-19.

The chain's CDR3 is CASSQVFVGDTDNSPLHF. DNA for the CDR3: TGCGCCAGCAGCCAAGTATTCGTAGGGGACACCGATAATTCACCCCTCCACTTT. The rearrangement uses TRBV4-3 and TRBJ1-6; a possible D gene is TRBD1 (6 bases). Germline loops: CDR1 LGHNA, CDR2 YSLEER. The CDR3 extends over 18 amino acids. Between the trimmed V and J ends, which lost 1 base and 5 bases, there was a span of 18 bases.